The T cell receptor (beta chain) under discussion was sequenced for a study of T cells in Graves' hyperthyroidism and ophthalmopathy. Study-wide background: Specimen type is peripheral blood, collected at initial diagnosis prior to any treatment.

Overall study results and limits: In blood, most of the thyroid clonotypes expanded above 0.001 were also present. Ophthalmopathy was separated from stable hyperthyroidism by a 13 V-J model.

Absent ophthalmopathy progression within 18 months defined stable Graves' hyperthyroidism. What was amplified from RNA transcripts were TCR beta CDR3 regions. HTBI primers were the set used in a first-round RT-PCR of the TCR CDR3. TCRdb processed the multiplex PCR reads anew with MiXCR; each CDR3 protein has one entry. The data hold about 350,000 distinct CDR3 sequences, with around 14% observed a single time. V lost 9 bases, J lost 6 bases, and 14 bases lay in between. Germline V gene sequence: CDR1 MNHEY, CDR2 SMNVEV (reference sequence). The CDR3 consists of 12 residues. This clonotype was counted a few times. Its antigen is not known.

The TCR was taken from a woman in her twenties or thirties with Graves' hyperthyroidism. The chain recombines TRBV27 with TRBJ1-1; no definite D call. What was sequenced was blood. The CDR3 sequence: CARPEYSPEAFF. The CDR3 DNA sequence: TGTGCCAGACCTGAATACTCACCTGAAGCTTTCTTT.